Sequencing of this TCR beta chain was carried out in a study of blood T cell repertoires in COVID-19. TCRdb keeps only in-frame clones here, not all; method: immunoSEQ multiplex PCR. The table shows around 250,000 clones, with roughly 88% occurring only once. Germline CDR1 and CDR2: WNHNN and SYGVQD (reference sequence). The CDR3 contains 18 residues. V was cut by 1 base and J by 0 bases, with 16 bases left in between. This chain uses TRBV10-1 with TRBJ1-3; tentative D call: TRBD1 (5 bases). Sequencing input: PBMCs or T cells enriched from blood (not recorded which). This TCR derives from a woman in her thirties or forties with acute COVID-19. The CDR3 DNA is TGCGCCAGCAGTGAGTTCAGGGAATCTCGGTACTCTGGAAACACCATATATTTT. This codes for CASSEFRESRYSGNTIYF.